This T cell receptor (beta chain) derives from a study of early T cells in non-severe SARS-CoV-2 infection. Study in general: Whole-blood bulk RNA, unsorted, was sequenced, and chains were unpaired.

Individual cDNA molecules were tagged with unique molecular identifiers, the study reported. Each CDR3 protein gets one entry after TCRdb re-called the 5' RACE reads with MiXCR. Of 30,000 to 35,000 distinct CDR3 sequences listed, roughly 7.1% are singletons. This material consisted of whole blood, taken at baseline. This clonotype was sampled from an adult who was a healthcare worker with PCR-confirmed SARS-CoV-2 infection or an uninfected control (not recorded which).

The CDR3: CASSQTSIAGELFF. For the CDR3, the DNA is TGTGCCAGCAGCCAAACTAGTATCGCCGGGGAGCTGTTTTTT. This chain links TRBV3-1 with TRBJ2-2; possible D gene TRBD2, 5 bases. This CDR3 is built from 14 residues. CDR1 LGHDT and CDR2 YNNKEL come from the germline V gene (reference sequence). The V and J ends lost 2 bases and 6 bases respectively, with 10 bases between them. The full variable domain, completed using reference TRBV3-1 and TRBJ2-2, is DTAVSQTPKYLVTQMGNDKSIKCEQNLGHDTMYWYKQDSKKFLKIMFSYNNKELIINETVPNRFSPKSPDKAHLNLHINSLELGDSAVYFCASSQTSIAGELFFGEGSRLTVL.